Each of the 30 T cell receptor beta chains below was sequenced from the same sample in a study of cytomegalovirus exposure and HLA in healthy donors. Clones were read by immunoSEQ multiplex PCR, and TCRdb kept only the in-frame ones, dropping some. The sample includes some 350,000 clones, 87% seen only once; the top ten take approximately 1.1%. The sample was PBMCs. The source is a woman aged 30 to 39 in good health and CMV-seropositive.

This chain links TRBV6-5 with TRBJ1-4; 9 bases align to TRBD1. Trimming removed 6 bases from V and 8 bases from J; junction bases left unmatched: 7. The V gene's germline CDR1 is MNHEY and CDR2 SVGAGI. The CDR3 runs 14 residues. CDR3: CASSRTGVGEKLFF. For the CDR3, the DNA is TGTGCCAGCAGCCGGACAGGGGTCGGAGAAAAACTGTTTTTT.

The chain uses TRBV27 and TRBJ2-7; TRBD1 is a possible D gene (6 bases). The CDR3 totals 16 residues. Germline assignment: CDR1 MNHEY and CDR2 SMNVEV (reference sequence). Trimming left V 6 bases short and J 2 bases short, with 20 bases between. CDR3 residues: CASRTRDRDNPYEQYF. The CDR3 DNA is TGTGCCAGCAGGACCAGAGACCGGGACAACCCCTACGAGCAGTACTTC.

Only one count was recorded for this clone. The chain links TRBV13 to TRBJ1-2; D is unclear. CDR3 length equals 14 residues. The germline CDR1 and CDR2 sequences are PRHDT and FYEKMQ (reference sequence). V lost 0 bases and J lost 0, with 5 bases in between. The CDR3 DNA reads as TGTGCCAGCAGCTTAGGCAGGCCTAACTATGGCTACACCTTC. Its protein product is CASSLGRPNYGYTF.

V gene TRBV7-9 combines with J gene TRBJ2-5; possibly TRBD2 for D (5 bases). The germline V gene has CDR1 SEHNR and CDR2 FQNEAQ (reference sequence). V gave up 4 bases and J gave up 12 bases, with 12 bases separating them. This CDR3 has 11 amino acids. In DNA, the CDR3 is TGTGCCAGCAGCTCTGGCCCGCGGGAGTACTTC. Translation: CASSSGPREYF.

The chain is built from TRBV6-1 and TRBJ1-5; D gene uncertain. Per the germline V gene, CDR1 is MNHNS and CDR2 is SASEGT. The CDR3 runs to 13 residues. V was cut by 7 bases and J by 7 bases, with 14 bases left in between. Here the CDR3 DNA reads TGTGCCAGCACTGTGGGAGGAGGCCAGCCCCAGCATTTT. Protein: CASTVGGGQPQHF.

The chain carries TRBV7-9 and TRBJ1-2; TRBD1 is a possible D gene (5 bases). The CDR3 loop spans 16 amino acids. V dropped 1 base and J dropped 4 bases, with 16 bases sitting between them. The germline CDR1 and CDR2 sequences are SEHNR and FQNEAQ (reference sequence). CDR3 sequence: CASSLDARGSGYGYTF. CDR3 DNA sequence: TGTGCCAGCAGCTTAGACGCTAGGGGCTCGGGCTATGGCTACACCTTC. Complete variable domain (other parts from reference TRBV7-9 and TRBJ1-2): DTGVSQNPRHKITKRGQNVTFRCDPISEHNRLYWYRQTLGQGPEFLTYFQNEAQLEKSRLLSDRFSAERPKGSFSTLEIQRTEQGDSAMYLCASSLDARGSGYGYTFGSGTRLTVV.

This clone was detected only once. V gene TRBV5-1 combines with J gene TRBJ1-1; D might be TRBD1 (5 bases). Germline V gene sequence: CDR1 SGHRS, CDR2 YFSETQ. Trimming removed 0 bases from V and 1 base from J, with 7 bases in between. The CDR3 is made up of 14 amino acids. CDR3 residues: CASSLVGPNTEAFF. The CDR3 DNA is TGCGCCAGCAGCTTGGTGGGACCGAACACTGAAGCTTTCTTT. The whole variable domain, remainder taken from reference TRBV5-1 and TRBJ1-1, is KAGVTQTPRYLIKTRGQQVTLSCSPISGHRSVSWYQQTPGQGLQFLFEYFSETQRNKGNFPGRFSGRQFSNSRSEMNVSTLELGDSALYLCASSLVGPNTEAFFGQGTRLTVV.

The V call is TRBV29-1, the J call TRBJ1-1; TRBD1 is a possible D gene (5 bases). CDR3 length: 14 residues. Trimming pared 6 bases from V and 3 bases from J, leaving 17 bases between. The germline CDR1 and CDR2 sequences are SQVTM and ANQGSEA. CDR3: CSVATHKGYTEAFF. The CDR3 nucleotides read TGCAGCGTCGCGACCCATAAGGGGTACACTGAAGCTTTCTTT.

There are a few counts of this clone. The DNA for the CDR3 is TGTGCCTGGAGGGACACAGGGTTGAACTATGGCTACACCTTC. This gives the protein CAWRDTGLNYGYTF. The V gene is TRBV30, the J gene TRBJ1-2; perhaps TRBD1 as D (6 bases). V lost 3 bases and J 2 bases, leaving 13 bases between the germline ends. Germline V gene sequence: CDR1 GTSNPN, CDR2 SVGIG (reference sequence). The CDR3 covers 14 residues.

The chain carries TRBV7-6 and TRBJ2-3; D is ambiguous. The CDR3 totals 11 residues. Germline-derived CDR1 and CDR2 are SGHVS and FNYEAQ. Trimming left V 1 base short and J 5 bases short, with 1 base between. CDR3 protein: CASSLEDTQYF. DNA for the CDR3: TGTGCCAGCAGCTTAGAAGATACGCAGTATTTT.

The chain couples TRBV4-3 to TRBJ2-7; D call uncertain. V lost 1 base, J lost 3 bases, and 13 bases lay in between. CDR1 is LGHNA, CDR2 YSLEER, per germline. The CDR3 length is 15 residues. For the CDR3, the DNA is TGCGCCAGCAGCCAAGGCCTGTCATCACTCTACGAGCAGTACTTC. Its translation is CASSQGLSSLYEQYF.

The CDR3 coding sequence is TGTGCCAGCAGGGGAGGCAATCAGCCCCAGCATTTT. This translates into CASRGGNQPQHF. The V and J genes are TRBV6-1 and TRBJ1-5; D call uncertain. Between the trimmed V and J ends, which lost 6 bases and 2 bases, there was a span of 5 bases. This CDR3 spans 12 amino acids. Germline V gene sequence: CDR1 MNHNS, CDR2 SASEGT.

The V call is TRBV7-8, the J call TRBJ1-1; 8 nucleotides agree with TRBD1. Trimming took 10 bases from V and 1 from J; bases not matched to a gene: 5. There are 13 residues in the CDR3. Germline V gives CDR1 SGHVS, CDR2 FQNEAQ. This chain's CDR3 is CATQGARNTEAFF. CDR3 sequence (DNA): TGTGCCACCCAGGGGGCGCGGAACACTGAAGCTTTCTTT. Together with reference TRBV7-8 and TRBJ1-1, the CDR3 gives the full variable domain: GAGVSQSPRYKVAKRGQDVALRCDPISGHVSLFWYQQALGQGPEFLTYFQNEAQLDKSGLPSDRFFAERPEGSVSTLKIQRTQQEDSAVYLCATQGARNTEAFFGQGTRLTVV.

CDR3 DNA sequence: TGTGCCAGCAGTTGGAGGGGGTCGGGAGAGACCCAGTACTTC. Amino acids: CASSWRGSGETQYF. The genes are TRBV5-6 and TRBJ2-5; D is possibly TRBD1 or TRBD2 (6 bases each). CDR1 and CDR2 from the germline V gene are SGHDT and YYEEEE. V was shortened by 5 bases and J by 4 bases, with 15 bases between the two germline ends. CDR3 length: 14 amino acids.

J is TRBJ1-6 and V is TRBV9; no reliable D call. The V end lost 4 bases, the J end lost 0 bases, and 11 bases lay between the germline ends. This CDR3 region has 16 residues. Per germline, CDR1 SGDLS and CDR2 YYNGEE. CDR3 residues: CASSLTLSSYNSPLHF. CDR3 DNA: TGTGCCAGCAGCCTAACGTTGAGCTCCTATAATTCACCCCTCCACTTT.

This chain joins TRBV30 and TRBJ2-5; possibly TRBD2 for D (7 bases). V lost 2 bases to trimming and J lost 5 bases, with 18 bases between them. This CDR3 is built from 15 residues. CDR1 and CDR2 from the germline V gene are GTSNPN and SVGIG (reference sequence). CDR3 loop: CAWSLRGPPGETQYF. In DNA form, the CDR3 reads TGTGCCTGGAGTTTGCGGGGGCCCCCAGGGGAGACCCAGTACTTC.

The V gene is TRBV2, the J gene TRBJ2-7; 7 bases line up with TRBD1. V gave up 6 bases and J gave up 3 bases; unmatched junction bases: 2. This CDR3 has 12 amino acids. The germline gives CDR1 SNHLY, CDR2 FYNNEI. CDR3 sequence: CASRTGLYEQYF. Here the CDR3 DNA reads TGTGCCAGCAGGACAGGGCTCTACGAGCAGTACTTC.

For this clone: A read error likely explains this, since a far larger clone differs by one base. V usage is TRBV6-5 and J usage is TRBJ1-5; TRBD1 aligns across 9 bases. J lost 5 bases, V lost 5 bases, and 4 bases had no gene match. This CDR3 has 14 amino acids. The germline CDR1 and CDR2 sequences are MNHEY and SVGAGI. In DNA form, the CDR3 reads TGTGCCAGCAGTCCGGGACAGGGCTATCAGCCCCAGCATTTT. Protein sequence: CASSPGQGYQPQHF.

The rearrangement links TRBV4-1 to TRBJ1-2, with a possible D match to TRBD1 (6 bases). With 3 bases removed from V and 6 bases from J, the gap between germline ends came to 11 bases. The CDR3 has 13 amino acids. Germline lookup yields CDR1 MGHRA and CDR2 YSYEKL. The CDR3: CASSQDDRHGYTF. CDR3 in DNA: TGCGCCAGCAGCCAGGATGACAGGCATGGCTACACCTTC.

The genes are TRBV28 and TRBJ2-7; D remains unclear. The V gene lost 2 bases and the J gene lost 6 bases, with 8 bases spanning the gap. This CDR3 comprises 12 residues. From germline, CDR1 is MDHEN and CDR2 SYDVKM. CDR3 nucleotides: TGTGCCAGCAGTTTAATGGCTCTCGAGCAGTACTTC. Residues: CASSLMALEQYF. The variable domain in full, with the rest retrieved from reference TRBV28 and TRBJ2-7, is DVKVTQSSRYLVKRTGEKVFLECVQDMDHENMFWYRQDPGLGLRLIYFSYDVKMKEKGDIPEGYSVSREKKERFSLILESASTNQTSMYLCASSLMALEQYFGPGTRLTVT.

The chain has TRBV9 and TRBJ2-5, with 7 bases aligning to TRBD1. J was trimmed by 1 base and V by 0 bases; bases with no gene match: 9. Germline V gene data show CDR1 as SGDLS and CDR2 as YYNGEE. This CDR3 comprises 17 residues. The CDR3 reads CASSVDPRQGSQETQYF. The CDR3, as DNA: TGTGCCAGCAGCGTAGACCCGCGACAGGGCTCCCAAGAGACCCAGTACTTC.

The V gene is TRBV4-3, the J gene TRBJ1-4, with TRBD1 identical over 8 bases. The CDR3 covers 14 residues. The trim removed 4 bases at V and 6 bases at J, leaving 4 bases unmatched. Germline CDR1 and CDR2: LGHNA and YSLEER. This chain's CDR3 is CASSPGTGYEKLFF. In DNA form, the CDR3 reads TGCGCCAGCAGCCCCGGGACAGGCTATGAAAAACTGTTTTTT.

This rearrangement joins TRBV19 to TRBJ2-7; no firm D call. V lost 4 bases and J lost 3, with 10 bases in between. This CDR3 region has 13 residues. Germline loops: CDR1 LNHDA, CDR2 SQIVND (reference sequence). The CDR3 reads CASSTPPSYEQYF. DNA of the CDR3: TGTGCCAGTAGTACCCCCCCGAGCTACGAGCAGTACTTC.

The chain couples TRBV5-8 to TRBJ2-2, with TRBD1 identical over 10 bases. After removal of 4 bases from V and 7 bases from J, the junction contained 10 bases not matched to a gene. The CDR3 loop spans 16 amino acids. Germline CDR1 and CDR2: SGHTS and YDEGEE. The CDR3 DNA is TGTGCCAGCAGCCATCCGGGACAGGGGATAGTCGGGGAGCTGTTTTTT. It specifies CASSHPGQGIVGELFF.

V is TRBV5-4 and J is TRBJ2-7, with D unresolved. Per germline, CDR1 SGHNT and CDR2 YYREEE (reference sequence). The CDR3 length is 15 residues. V was shortened by 4 bases and J by 4 bases, with 18 bases between the two germline ends. Here the CDR3 DNA reads TGTGCCAGCAGCGCCGGTGGAATAGGTGTGTACGAGCAGTACTTC. Residues: CASSAGGIGVYEQYF.

This clone appeared once. J is TRBJ2-2 and V is TRBV18; TRBD2 is a possible D gene (5 bases). This CDR3 comprises 20 residues. The germline V and J ends were trimmed by 4 bases and 0 bases, with 24 bases remaining between them. The germline V gene has CDR1 KGHSH and CDR2 LQKENI. The CDR3 nucleotides are TGTGCCAGCTCACGGATCGATGGCCAAGTAGACTATTCGAACACCGGGGAGCTGTTTTTT. Protein sequence: CASSRIDGQVDYSNTGELFF.

The CDR3 nucleotides are TGCGCCAGCAGCGCCGGACTAGCGGGCTCAGAGACCCAGTACTTC. Encoded protein: CASSAGLAGSETQYF. The J gene is TRBJ2-5, the V gene TRBV5-1, with 11 bases fitting TRBD2. The CDR3 loop spans 15 amino acids. Trimming cost V 4 bases and J 4 bases; bases outside gene matches: 6. CDR1 and CDR2 (germline): SGHRS, YFSETQ.

The gene calls are TRBV5-8 and TRBJ2-5; no definite D call. The CDR3 is 14 residues long. The V end was cut by 4 bases, the J end by 3 bases, with 13 bases between. Germline V gene sequence: CDR1 SGHTS, CDR2 YDEGEE. DNA of the CDR3: TGTGCCAGCAGCCCCGGCTTTAGAGAAGAGACCCAGTACTTC. Its protein is CASSPGFREETQYF. The entire variable domain, with the rest obtained from reference TRBV5-8 and TRBJ2-5, is as follows: EAGVTQSPTHLIKTRGQQATLRCSPISGHTSVYWYQQALGLGLQFLLWYDEGEERNRGNFPPRFSGRQFPNYSSELNVNALELEDSALYLCASSPGFREETQYFGPGTRLLVL.

This chain joins TRBV6-6 and TRBJ2-5; no definite D call. Deletions cut 5 bases from V and 7 bases from J, with 11 bases between. Germline CDR1 reads MNHNY; CDR2 reads SVGAGI (reference sequence). The CDR3 extends over 12 amino acids. CDR3 coding DNA: TGTGCCAGCAGTAAAAACTACGGGACCCAGTACTTC. Its translation: CASSKNYGTQYF.

The rearrangement joins TRBV6-1 to TRBJ1-2, with no clear D. V shed 1 base and J shed 3 bases, with 12 bases lying between them. This CDR3 comprises 15 residues. Germline lookup yields CDR1 MNHNS and CDR2 SASEGT. The CDR3 spells CASSEGTVSYYGYTF. The DNA of the CDR3 is TGTGCCAGCAGTGAAGGGACGGTGTCTTACTATGGCTACACCTTC.